These T cell receptor beta chains were read from a single sample in a study of control samples from healthy donors and cancer patients. The data were produced by immunoSEQ multiplex PCR, yet TCRdb's version contains in-frame clones alone and is incomplete. This table has about 220,000 clones, around 94% appearing once. The sequenced sample consisted of blood. Every receptor here comes from a man aged 45 to 65 in good health. CDR3s include the opening cysteine and the closing phenylalanine or tryptophan. The order of the fields is J gene, D gene, clone size, V gene, CDR3 DNA, CDR3 protein. A D gene is named only where the DNA matches it firmly. Some rows have no size entry. The others give once, few or many, or a class for an expanded clone.

>TRBJ1-1|NA|NA|TRBV10-1
TGCGCCAGCAGTGAGTCGACCGGGACGGCGAACACTGAAGCTTTCTTT
CASSESTGTANTEAFF
>TRBJ2-7|NA|NA|TRBV10-2
TGCGCCAGCATGGCCCCCGGCGGAAAACCCTACGAGCAGTACTTC
CASMAPGGKPYEQYF
>TRBJ2-5|TRBD1|NA|TRBV28
TGTGCCAGCAGTTTAGGACAGGGGGAGACCCAGTACTTC
CASSLGQGETQYF
>TRBJ1-5|NA|NA|TRBV16
TGTGCCAGCAGCTCAGACTGGGGGGGGCAGCCCCAGCATTTT
CASSSDWGGQPQHF
>TRBJ2-3|NA|NA|TRBV4-1
TGCGCCAGCAGCCGACAGGAGACATTGTCTAGCACAGATACGCAGTATTTT
CASSRQETLSSTDTQYF
>TRBJ1-1|NA|NA|TRBV4-1
TGCGCCAGCAGCCAAATTTTACGAGGGGAAGCTTTCTTT
CASSQILRGEAFF
>TRBJ2-3|NA|NA|TRBV5-5
TGTGCCAGCAGCTCCTATGGTGGCTACTCGGCAGATACGCAGTATTTT
CASSSYGGYSADTQYF
>TRBJ1-1|NA|NA|TRBV19
TGTGCCAGTAGTATTGGCGGCGCTGAAGCTTTCTTT
CASSIGGAEAFF
>TRBJ2-2|TRBD1|once|TRBV10-3
TGTGCCATCAGTGACTCGGGACAGGGCACCGGGGAGCTGTTTTTT
CAISDSGQGTGELFF
>TRBJ2-1|TRBD1|NA|TRBV29-1
TGCAGCGCGGACAGGTTCAATGAGCAGTTCTTC
CSADRFNEQFF
>TRBJ2-1|NA|NA|TRBV5-4
TGTGCCAGCAGGGCCAGGGGGGGCTTTAATGAGCAGTTCTTC
CASRARGGFNEQFF
>TRBJ1-1|NA|NA|TRBV5-4
TGTGCCAGCAGCTTGGCGGGGTCACGGGACACTGAAGCTTTCTTT
CASSLAGSRDTEAFF
>TRBJ2-1|TRBD1|NA|TRBV6-5
TGTGCCAGCAACCGGGACAGCCTTTACAATGAGCAGTTCTTC
CASNRDSLYNEQFF
>TRBJ1-5|NA|NA|TRBV19
TGTGCCAGTAGCCTTTCCGATCAGCCCCAGCATTTT
CASSLSDQPQHF
>TRBJ1-6|NA|NA|TRBV11-2
TGTGCCAGCAGCTCCCCGGGGGGAGGGATTAATTCACCCCTCCACTTT
CASSSPGGGINSPLHF
>TRBJ2-6|NA|NA|TRBV2
TGTGCCAGCAGTGGCTCTGCAAACTCTGGGGCCAACGTCCTGACTTTC
CASSGSANSGANVLTF
>TRBJ2-3|TRBD2|NA|TRBV11-2
TGTGCCAGCAGCTTTAGCGGGGGGGCCGCGGATACGCAGTATTTT
CASSFSGGAADTQYF
>TRBJ1-2|TRBD1|NA|TRBV5-1
TGCGCCAGCAGCCCGACAGGGGGCAATGGCTACACCTTC
CASSPTGGNGYTF